This is a list of T cell receptor beta chains from one sample in a study of blood T cell repertoires in COVID-19. The protocol was immunoSEQ multiplex PCR, while the TCRdb copy is restricted to in-frame clones and leaves out a portion. Of about 200,000 clones in the sample, roughly four fifths were seen once. The material sequenced was peripheral blood. Receptors originate from a woman aged 70-85 years with active or convalescent COVID-19. CDR3s include the opening cysteine and the closing phenylalanine or tryptophan. D genes are given only for firm matches. A row's size may be missing; if present it is once, few, many or a size class.

clone_size d_call j_call v_call cdr3_nt cdr3_aa
. TRBD1 TRBJ2-2 TRBV19 TGTGCCAGTAGTACCAGGGGGCGCGACACCGGGGAGCTGTTTTTT CASSTRGRDTGELFF
. . TRBJ1-3 TRBV6-5 TGTGCCAGCAGCCTAGATCGCGTCGCGGGAAACACCATATATTTT CASSLDRVAGNTIYF
many . TRBJ1-2 TRBV5-5 TGTGCCAGCAGCCACGAAGCCTTAACAGGGTACTATGGCTACACCTTC CASSHEALTGYYGYTF
. TRBD1 TRBJ2-3 TRBV5-6 TGTGCCAGCAGCCCCGGGACAGGGGCAGATACGCAGTATTTT CASSPGTGADTQYF
. TRBD2 TRBJ2-1 TRBV28 TGTGCCAGCAGTTTATCGACTAGCGGGAAGAATGAGCAGTTCTTC CASSLSTSGKNEQFF
. . TRBJ2-2 TRBV11-2 TGTGCCAGCAGCTTAGTGAGGAACGGGGAGCTGTTTTTT CASSLVRNGELFF
. TRBD1 TRBJ2-3 TRBV20-1 TGCAGTGCTAGTGCCGGGACAGGGGGCACAGATACGCAGTATTTT CSASAGTGGTDTQYF
. TRBD1 TRBJ1-6 TRBV19 TGTGCCAGTATGGGAGCAGGGGGGCGTTCACCCCTCCACTTT CASMGAGGRSPLHF
few TRBD2 TRBJ2-2 TRBV7-3 TGTGCCAGCAAGCGATTAGCGGGAGGGCCCGGGGAGCTGTTTTTT CASKRLAGGPGELFF
. TRBD1 TRBJ1-3 TRBV3-1/TRBV3-2 TGTGCCAGCAGCCCCCGGAGGGGGCTCGAAAACACCATATATTTT CASSPRRGLENTIYF
. TRBD2 TRBJ2-5 TRBV29-1 TGCAGCGTTGAGGGACTAGCGGGAGAGTACCAAGAGACCCAGTACTTC CSVEGLAGEYQETQYF
. . TRBJ2-1 TRBV16 TGTGCCAGCAGCCAATCGCTCGGGGTTGAGCAGTTCTTC CASSQSLGVEQFF
. . TRBJ1-5 TRBV27 TGTGCCACCGAAGACAGATCCTACAATCAGCCCCAGCATTTT CATEDRSYNQPQHF
few TRBD1 TRBJ1-1 TRBV10-2 TGCGCCAGCAGTGGGACGGACAGGGGCGACACTGAAGCTTTCTTT CASSGTDRGDTEAFF
many TRBD1 TRBJ2-7 TRBV3-1/TRBV3-2 TGTGCCAGCAGCCCATACAGGGGATCCTACGAGCAGTACTTC CASSPYRGSYEQYF
. . TRBJ1-2 TRBV3-1/TRBV3-2 TGTGCCAGCAGCCAGCGGGGGGCCGCGGGCTACACCTTC CASSQRGAAGYTF
. TRBD2 TRBJ2-1 TRBV12-3/TRBV12-4 TGTGCCAGCGGGCTAGCGGGAGGCAATGAGCAGTTCTTC CASGLAGGNEQFF
. . TRBJ2-1 TRBV5-4 TGTGCCAGCAGCTTGCCCAGGGACAATGAGCAGTTCTTC CASSLPRDNEQFF
. TRBD1 TRBJ1-2 TRBV2 TGTGCCAGAACGATCGGGCAGGGGGCCGGCTACACCTTC CARTIGQGAGYTF
. . TRBJ2-2 TRBV5-5 TGTGCCAGCAGCCCCATCTCCGCCGCGAGCACCGGGGAGCTGTTTTTT CASSPISAASTGELFF
. . TRBJ2-3 TRBV4-1 TGCGCCAGCAGCCAGGCCGGGAGTACAGATACGCAGTATTTT CASSQAGSTDTQYF
. . TRBJ1-2 TRBV18 TGTGCCAGCTCACCACCGGTAGTTAACTATGGCTACACCTTC CASSPPVVNYGYTF
few . TRBJ1-1 TRBV5-4 TGTGCCAGCAGCTTGGCCGGGATGAACACTGAAGCTTTCTTT CASSLAGMNTEAFF
. TRBD1 TRBJ1-6 TRBV6-5 TGTGCCAGCAGAGCCTCGGGACAGGATAATTCACCCCTCCACTTT CASRASGQDNSPLHF
. . TRBJ1-2 TRBV24-1 TGTGCCACCAGTGATGCTCCGGGAGCCCCGGCTGGCTACACCTTC CATSDAPGAPAGYTF
few TRBD2 TRBJ2-2 TRBV9 TGTGCCAGCAGCGAAACGGTAGCGGGAGGCACCGGGGAGCTGTTTTTT CASSETVAGGTGELFF
. . TRBJ2-1 TRBV7-9 TGTGCCAGCAGCTTCGGGGGATCCAATGAGCAGTTCTTC CASSFGGSNEQFF